This is a list of T cell receptor beta chains from one sample in a study of blood T cell repertoires in COVID-19. Repertoires were generated with immunoSEQ multiplex PCR, while TCRdb's copy carries only in-frame clones and drops some. The repertoire includes roughly 220,000 clones, approximately 82% of them detected once, and roughly 15% sits in the top ten. The specimen sequenced was PBMCs or T cells enriched from blood (not recorded which). The receptors were gathered from a man in his forties or fifties who had recovered from COVID-19. Each CDR3 is given with its conserved first and last residue. D genes are given only for firm matches. Size tells how often a clone was seen (once, few, many) or the class of an expanded clone, and some rows leave it out.

j_call d_call clone_size v_call cdr3_aa cdr3_nt
TRBJ2-1 - - TRBV5-1 CASSLRGGLHNEQFF TGCGCCAGCAGCTTAAGGGGGGGACTGCACAATGAGCAGTTCTTC
TRBJ2-3 - - TRBV5-1 CASSTGDFSSTDTQYF TGCGCCAGCAGCACTGGGGACTTCTCTAGCACAGATACGCAGTATTTT
TRBJ1-2 TRBD1 - TRBV7-2 CASSVISGTGGGYTF TGTGCCAGCAGCGTAATCTCGGGAACAGGGGGGGGCTACACCTTC
TRBJ1-2 - - TRBV5-8 CASSGDAHPGNGYTF TGTGCCAGCAGCGGAGACGCCCATCCAGGGAATGGCTACACCTTC
TRBJ1-5 - - TRBV12-5 CASAWGDQPQHF TGTGCTAGTGCCTGGGGGGATCAGCCCCAGCATTTT
TRBJ2-1 TRBD2 - TRBV7-9 CASTTRRLAGSNEQFF TGTGCCAGCACGACCCGGAGACTAGCGGGCAGCAATGAGCAGTTCTTC
TRBJ1-1 TRBD1 once TRBV7-2 CASSLGQGITEAFF TGTGCCAGCAGCTTAGGACAGGGCATAACTGAAGCTTTCTTT
TRBJ1-5 TRBD1 - TRBV25-1 CASSEGTGDNQPQHF TGTGCCAGCAGTGAAGGGACAGGGGACAATCAGCCCCAGCATTTT
TRBJ2-1 TRBD2 - TRBV5-1 CASSFGLAGGPRYNEQFF TGCGCCAGCAGCTTCGGACTAGCGGGGGGTCCCCGCTACAATGAGCAGTTCTTC
TRBJ1-3 TRBD1 - TRBV2 CARTDRAGNTIYF TGTGCCAGGACTGACAGGGCTGGAAACACCATATATTTT
TRBJ2-7 TRBD2 - TRBV5-6 CASSLLGTSGSSYEQYF TGTGCCAGCAGCTTGTTAGGGACTAGCGGGAGCTCCTACGAGCAGTACTTC
TRBJ2-3 - - TRBV5-6 CASSLVRLVSTDTQYF TGTGCCAGCAGCTTGGTTCGGCTAGTAAGCACAGATACGCAGTATTTT
TRBJ1-2 - - TRBV19 CASSMETGPIDGYTF TGTGCCAGTAGTATGGAGACAGGCCCTATTGACGGCTACACCTTC
TRBJ2-1 TRBD1 - TRBV19 CASSMDRGHRNEQFF TGTGCCAGTAGTATGGACAGGGGGCATCGAAATGAGCAGTTCTTC
TRBJ2-7 - - TRBV28 CASSRDTSYEQYF TGTGCCAGCAGCCGGGACACCTCCTACGAGCAGTACTTC
TRBJ2-1 TRBD2 - TRBV3-1/TRBV3-2 CASSSLAGGEQFF TGTGCCAGCAGCTCACTAGCGGGGGGTGAGCAGTTCTTC
TRBJ1-4 - - TRBV2 CASSKMSTNEKLFF TGTGCCAGCAGCAAGATGAGCACTAATGAAAAACTGTTTTTT
TRBJ1-1 - - TRBV10-3 CAITSQRNTEAFF TGTGCCATCACCTCACAGAGGAACACTGAAGCTTTCTTT
TRBJ2-2 - - TRBV4-2 CASSQDQGLRELFF TGTGCCAGCAGCCAAGATCAGGGGCTCCGGGAGCTGTTTTTT
TRBJ2-2 TRBD2 once TRBV5-5 CASSVQLAVTGELFF TGTGCCAGCAGCGTCCAACTAGCGGTCACCGGGGAGCTGTTTTTT
TRBJ2-1 - - TRBV28 CASRTRVDSFF TGTGCCAGCAGGACTAGGGTCGATAGTTTCTTC
TRBJ1-2 - - TRBV9 CASSVLFGQTDGYTF TGTGCCAGCAGCGTATTATTCGGACAGACGGATGGCTACACCTTC
TRBJ1-2 - - TRBV28 CASSSPGFSYGYTF TGTGCCAGCAGTTCACCGGGATTTTCTTATGGCTACACCTTC
TRBJ2-7 TRBD2 - TRBV5-4 CASSSRTSGGYEQYF TGTGCCAGCAGCTCAAGGACTAGCGGGGGCTACGAGCAGTACTTC
TRBJ2-1 TRBD2 - TRBV29-1 CSVDGSGMNEQFF TGCAGCGTTGATGGCAGCGGGATGAATGAGCAGTTCTTC
TRBJ1-1 - - TRBV29-1 CSVRGNTEAFF TGCAGCGTAAGGGGGAACACTGAAGCTTTCTTT
TRBJ2-7 - - TRBV28 CASSFRHLSSYEQYF TGTGCCAGCAGTTTCCGACACCTCAGCTCCTACGAGCAGTACTTC
TRBJ1-1 TRBD1 - TRBV18 CASSPVGQGLSEAFF TGTGCCAGCTCACCAGTCGGACAGGGTTTGTCTGAAGCTTTCTTT